One T cell receptor (beta chain) is described in this entry. Antigen specificity is unknown. The sequenced fragment ends 3 residues before the CDR3 boundary, so the rest is inferred from the germline J gene. This entry is derived from a study of TET2 disruption in CD19-targeted CAR T cells. The germline V gene has CDR1 MNHNS and CDR2 SASEGT. The CDR3 spans 15 residues. Data came from immunoSEQ multiplex PCR; TCRdb stores just in-frame clones and leaves some out. Its table lists more than 25,000 clones. Treatment reported: autologous CTL019 cells: CD19 CAR with 4-1BB and CD3 zeta domains. The starting T cells for CTL019 came from a peripheral blood leukapheresis.

Material: CD8- CAR+ T cells sorted from cultured blood T cells, obtained for CD19 CAR T cell therapy. Subset defined: CD8-negative CAR-positive T cells from the infusion product. The TCR sequence derives from a man aged 65-85 years with chronic lymphocytic leukemia. The chain carries TRBV6-1 and TRBJ2-4, with a tentative D call TRBD2 (5 bases). The CDR3 region is CASSERGGSNQPQYF. The sequenced CDR3 bases are TGTGCCAGCAGTGAACGGGGTGGAAGCAATCAGCCT.